The entry that follows covers one T cell receptor beta chain sequence. Trimming took off 0 bases at V and 3 bases at J, with 4 bases between the two ends. CDR3 length: 13 residues. CDR1 LNHNV and CDR2 YYDKDF come from the germline V gene (reference sequence). These data are taken from a study of CD8 T cells in Susac syndrome. Reverse transcription of 0.5 to 1 ug RNA was performed with random hexamers. TCRdb re-called the immunoSEQ multiplex PCR reads with MiXCR, one entry per CDR3 protein. Of 350,000 to 550,000 distinct CDR3 sequences listed, around 85% are singletons. V and J are TRBV15 and TRBJ2-3; D is unclear. The clonotype was recovered from a human donor with multiple sclerosis. Source material: CD8+ T cells from PBMCs. Here the CDR3 reads CATSRELTDTQYF. The CDR3 nucleotides read TGTGCCACCAGCAGAGAGCTTACAGATACGCAGTATTTT.